The 20 T cell receptor beta chains reported below all come from one sample, sequenced in a study of T-cell memory formation after mild COVID-19. Using its own MiXCR run on the 5' RACE reads, TCRdb lists one record per CDR3 protein. The sample has roughly 600,000 distinct CDR3 sequences; around 17% are singletons. The source material was PBMCs or a T cell subset sorted from them (not recorded which). Receptors were obtained from an adult woman who had mild COVID-19 (a few samples of this study predate the infection). Cell type and time point are not known.

This clonotype appeared a few times. This chain joins TRBV9 and TRBJ2-1, with 11 bases that match TRBD2. With 3 bases clipped from V and 5 bases from J, the junction kept 7 bases outside the gene matches. The CDR3 is 16 residues long. Germline lookup yields CDR1 SGDLS and CDR2 YYNGEE. CDR3 amino acids: CASSGLAGHPHNEQFF. The CDR3 nucleotides are TGTGCCAGCAGCGGACTAGCGGGACACCCTCACAATGAGCAGTTCTTC.

This clonotype was observed a few times. The chain recombines TRBV7-9 with TRBJ1-1; 7 nucleotides align to TRBD1. V was clipped by 5 bases and J by 1 base; unmatched bases: 7. The CDR3 spans 15 residues. CDR1 is SEHNR and CDR2 is FQNEAQ in the germline V gene (reference sequence). CDR3 loop: CASSIPGGANTEAFF. The CDR3 region has the DNA TGTGCCAGCAGCATCCCAGGGGGGGCGAACACTGAAGCTTTCTTT.

The chain recombines TRBV12-5 with TRBJ2-2, with 9 bases aligning to TRBD2. Per the germline V gene, CDR1 is LGHNT and CDR2 is FRNRAP. This CDR3 is built from 19 residues. V was clipped by 3 bases and J by 0 bases; unmatched bases: 11. The CDR3 sequence: CASGLDVKTSGANTGELFF. CDR3 DNA: TGTGCTAGTGGTTTAGACGTAAAGACTAGCGGCGCGAACACCGGGGAGCTGTTTTTT.

This chain links TRBV7-8 with TRBJ2-2, with D possibly TRBD2 on 5 matching bases. The CDR3 spans 17 residues. V was shortened by 5 bases and J by 0 bases, with 16 bases between the two germline ends. CDR1 and CDR2 (germline): SGHVS, FQNEAQ. The CDR3: CASSNRAATANTGELFF. The CDR3 region has the DNA TGTGCCAGCAGCAACCGAGCGGCTACAGCGAACACCGGGGAGCTGTTTTTT.

The V gene is TRBV30, the J gene TRBJ1-3, with 9 bases lining up with TRBD1. Trimming cost V 5 bases and J 5 bases; bases outside gene matches: 10. CDR1 GTSNPN and CDR2 SVGIG come from the germline V gene (reference sequence). There are 15 residues in the CDR3. The CDR3: CAWHPGQGLRNTIYF. The CDR3, as DNA: TGTGCCTGGCATCCGGGACAGGGTTTGCGAAACACCATATATTTT.

CDR3 in DNA: TGTGCCATCAGTGAGTTGGAAGAGACCCAGTACTTC. This codes for CAISELEETQYF. The V gene is TRBV10-3, the J gene TRBJ2-5, with D hard to call. V was trimmed by 1 base and J by 3 bases, leaving 3 bases between them. The CDR3 runs to 12 residues. Germline CDR1 ENHRY, CDR2 SYGVKD.

The chain uses TRBV6-6 and TRBJ2-2; a weak D match, TRBD2 (6 bases). CDR1 and CDR2 (germline): MNHNY, SVGAGI (reference sequence). The V end lost 0 bases, the J end lost 5 bases, and 13 bases lay between the germline ends. This CDR3 region has 16 residues. The CDR3 loop is CASSYSEAGWTGELFF. The CDR3 nucleotides read TGTGCCAGCAGTTACTCCGAGGCGGGGTGGACCGGGGAGCTGTTTTTT.

This clonotype was detected only a few times. V is TRBV20-1 and J is TRBJ2-3, with 9 nucleotides matching TRBD1. CDR3 length equals 16 residues. Germline V gives CDR1 DFQATT, CDR2 SNEGSKA (reference sequence). V was clipped by 6 bases and J by 0 bases; unmatched bases: 10. Written as DNA, the CDR3 is TGCAGTGCCCTAGACCGGACAGGGGCTAGCACAGATACGCAGTATTTT. Its translation is CSALDRTGASTDTQYF.

This clonotype was seen a few times. The chain has TRBV25-1 and TRBJ1-5; 11 nucleotides line up with TRBD1. The CDR3 is made up of 16 amino acids. Germline V gene data show CDR1 as MGHDK and CDR2 as SYGVNS. V gave up 2 bases and J gave up 5 bases; unmatched junction bases: 5. The CDR3 bases are TGTGCCAGCAGTGAACTAGGGACAGGGGGACATCAGCCCCAGCATTTT. Its protein product is CASSELGTGGHQPQHF. Filled out from reference TRBV25-1 and TRBJ1-5, the complete variable domain reads EADIYQTPRYLVIGTGKKITLECSQTMGHDKMYWYQQDPGMELHLIHYSYGVNSTEKGDLSSESTVSRIRTEHFPLTLESARPSHTSQYLCASSELGTGGHQPQHFGDGTRLSIL.

This chain uses TRBV5-5 with TRBJ1-6; 7 bases are a match to TRBD1. This CDR3 spans 14 amino acids. Trimming cost V 2 bases and J 10 bases; bases outside gene matches: 6. Germline V gives CDR1 SGHKS, CDR2 YYEKEE (reference sequence). CDR3 sequence reads: CASSFDRVQSPLHF. CDR3 DNA: TGTGCCAGCAGCTTTGACAGGGTCCAGTCACCCCTCCACTTT. Complete variable domain (other parts from reference TRBV5-5 and TRBJ1-6): DAGVTQSPTHLIKTRGQQVTLRCSPISGHKSVSWYQQVLGQGPQFIFQYYEKEERGRGNFPDRFSARQFPNYSSELNVNALLLGDSALYLCASSFDRVQSPLHFGNGTRLTVT.

The chain uses TRBV4-1 and TRBJ1-1; tentative D call: TRBD1 (6 bases). Germline V gives CDR1 MGHRA, CDR2 YSYEKL. The CDR3 is made up of 16 amino acids. The V end was cut by 2 bases, the J end by 3 bases, with 16 bases between. The CDR3 protein is CASSQSSGTWDTEAFF. The CDR3 DNA sequence: TGCGCCAGCAGCCAATCATCCGGGACATGGGACACTGAAGCTTTCTTT.

This clonotype was recorded a few times. This chain joins TRBV11-2 and TRBJ2-2; TRBD2 is a possible D gene (6 bases). CDR1 SGHAT and CDR2 FQNNGV come from the germline V gene. Trimming took off 5 bases at V and 1 base at J, with 14 bases between the two ends. The CDR3 is 16 amino acids. This chain's CDR3 is CASSALGGVNTGELFF. The CDR3 DNA reads TGTGCCAGCAGCGCCCTAGGCGGGGTGAACACCGGGGAGCTGTTTTTT.

The rearrangement uses TRBV12-3 or TRBV12-4 and TRBJ2-1, with 7 bases aligning to TRBD2. V lost 6 bases and J lost 4; bases outside the gene matches: 12. The CDR3 length is 16 residues. The CDR3 sequence: CASSSPTGGRYNEQFF. The CDR3 DNA reads as TGTGCCAGCAGCTCCCCCACGGGAGGACGGTACAATGAGCAGTTCTTC.

This clonotype was found a few times. This chain links TRBV27 with TRBJ2-1; 11 bases map to TRBD2. This CDR3 is built from 18 residues. The germline V gene encodes CDR1 MNHEY and CDR2 SMNVEV (reference sequence). Trimming at V came to 6 bases and at J to 8 bases, leaving 18 bases not matched to a gene. As DNA, the CDR3 is TGTGCCAGCAGCCCCCGCCAACTTAGCGGGGGGGCCTCGGATGAGCAGTTCTTC. It is translated as CASSPRQLSGGASDEQFF.

Of note for this clonotype: The limits of the CDR3 on the DNA are not certain, so only TCRdb's listed CDR3 is given. The chain has TRBV6-5 and TRBJ2-7; no check of the table's D call, TRBD2, against the DNA was made. The germline V gene encodes CDR1 MNHEY and CDR2 SVGAGI. The CDR3 is 16 amino acids in total, end residues counted. The CDR3 spells CASSSSDPGTLSKQYF.

The rearrangement uses TRBV12-3 or TRBV12-4 and TRBJ2-7; possible D gene TRBD1, 5 bases. V shed 4 bases and J shed 7 bases, with 14 bases lying between them. The CDR3 covers 13 residues. CDR3 in amino acids: CASSWRQSREQYF. CDR3 DNA sequence: TGTGCCAGCAGTTGGCGACAGAGCCGGGAGCAGTACTTC.

This clonotype has just a few counts. This chain uses TRBV15 with TRBJ1-2, with D unclear. The CDR3 length is 15 residues. The germline V gene has CDR1 LNHNV and CDR2 YYDKDF (reference sequence). Between the trimmed V and J ends, which lost 1 base and 2 bases, there was a span of 11 bases. The CDR3 nucleotides are TGTGCCACCAGCAGAGGTGGAGGGTCAAACTATGGCTACACCTTC. Its translation is CATSRGGGSNYGYTF.

The chain is built from TRBV24-1 and TRBJ2-5, with D uncertain. Germline loops: CDR1 KGHDR, CDR2 SFDVKD. The CDR3 has 13 amino acids. V was shortened by 5 bases and J by 5 bases, with 11 bases between the two germline ends. CDR3 amino acids: CATSGQLGETQYF. CDR3 sequence (DNA): TGTGCCACCAGTGGCCAACTGGGGGAGACCCAGTACTTC.

This clonotype was counted only a few times. The J gene is TRBJ2-5, the V gene TRBV11-2; possible D gene TRBD1, 5 bases. CDR1 and CDR2 from the germline V gene are SGHAT and FQNNGV. V dropped 5 bases and J dropped 1 base, with 11 bases sitting between them. The CDR3 consists of 14 residues. CDR3 coding DNA: TGTGCCAGCAGCATCGACAGTATCCAAGAGACCCAGTACTTC. The encoded protein is CASSIDSIQETQYF.

This clonotype appeared many times. The chain recombines TRBV6-2 or TRBV6-3 with TRBJ1-2; D ambiguous. The ends were cut back, 7 bases at V and 4 bases at J, with 13 bases in the middle. Germline V gene sequence: CDR1 MNHEY, CDR2 SVGEGT. This CDR3 is built from 13 residues. CDR3 in amino acids: CASTSNSGYGYTF. As DNA, the CDR3 is TGTGCCAGCACCTCTAACAGCGGCTATGGCTACACCTTC.